This T cell receptor beta chain was sequenced for a study of technical replicates of blood from a few donors. Profiled with immunoSEQ multiplex PCR; TCRdb holds only in-frame clones, not every one. Of more than 45,000 clones listed, approximately 94% are singletons. Sequencing input: PBMCs. The receptor was derived from a human donor in good health. Some clones in this sample may be carry-over from other donors' samples.

The chain's CDR3 is CASSQDPQSYNEQFF. CDR3 DNA sequence: TGTGCCAGCAGCCAAGATCCACAGTCCTACAATGAGCAGTTCTTC. The J gene is TRBJ2-1, the V gene TRBV4-2; no clear D gene. V lost 0 bases and J 1 base, leaving 7 bases between the germline ends. In germline, CDR1 is LGHNA, CDR2 YNFKEQ. CDR3 length equals 15 residues.